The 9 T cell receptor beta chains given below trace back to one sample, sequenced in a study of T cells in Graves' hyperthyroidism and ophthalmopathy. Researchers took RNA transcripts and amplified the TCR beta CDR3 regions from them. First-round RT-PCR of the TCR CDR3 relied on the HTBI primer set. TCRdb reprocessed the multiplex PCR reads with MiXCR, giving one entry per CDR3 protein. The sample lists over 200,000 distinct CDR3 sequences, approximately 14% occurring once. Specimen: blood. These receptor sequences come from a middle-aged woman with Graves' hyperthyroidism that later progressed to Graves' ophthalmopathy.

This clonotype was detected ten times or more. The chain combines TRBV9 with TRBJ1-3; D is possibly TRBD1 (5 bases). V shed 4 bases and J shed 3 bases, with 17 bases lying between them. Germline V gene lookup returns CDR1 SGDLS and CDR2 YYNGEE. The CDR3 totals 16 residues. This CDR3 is CASSPSTGLGGNTIYF. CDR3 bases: TGTGCCAGCAGCCCCAGCACGGGGCTGGGTGGAAACACCATATATTTT.

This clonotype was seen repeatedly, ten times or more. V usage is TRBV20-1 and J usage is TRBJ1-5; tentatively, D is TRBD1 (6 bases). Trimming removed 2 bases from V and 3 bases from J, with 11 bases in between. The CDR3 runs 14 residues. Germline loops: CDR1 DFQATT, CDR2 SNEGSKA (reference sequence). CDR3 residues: CSARNTGYNQPQHF. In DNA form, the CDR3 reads TGCAGTGCTAGAAATACAGGGTACAATCAGCCCCAGCATTTT.

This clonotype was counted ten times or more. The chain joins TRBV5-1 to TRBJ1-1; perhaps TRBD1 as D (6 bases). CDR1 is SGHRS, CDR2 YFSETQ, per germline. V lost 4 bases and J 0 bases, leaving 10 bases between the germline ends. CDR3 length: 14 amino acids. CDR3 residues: CASSLDRMNTEAFF. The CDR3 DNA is TGCGCCAGCAGCCTCGACAGGATGAACACTGAAGCTTTCTTT.

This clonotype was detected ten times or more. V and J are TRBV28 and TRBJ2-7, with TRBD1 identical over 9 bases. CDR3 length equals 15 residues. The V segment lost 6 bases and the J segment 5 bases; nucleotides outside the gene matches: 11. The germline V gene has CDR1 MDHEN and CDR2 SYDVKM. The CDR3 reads CASSTGGQPNHEQYF. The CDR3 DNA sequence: TGTGCCAGCAGCACAGGGGGCCAGCCCAACCACGAGCAGTACTTC.

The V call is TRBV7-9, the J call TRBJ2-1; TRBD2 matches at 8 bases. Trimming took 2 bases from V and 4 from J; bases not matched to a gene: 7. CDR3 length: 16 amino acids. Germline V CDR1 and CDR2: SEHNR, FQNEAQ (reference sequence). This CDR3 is CASSLRRLARYNEQFF. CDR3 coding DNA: TGTGCCAGCAGCTTACGGAGACTAGCGCGTTACAATGAGCAGTTCTTC.

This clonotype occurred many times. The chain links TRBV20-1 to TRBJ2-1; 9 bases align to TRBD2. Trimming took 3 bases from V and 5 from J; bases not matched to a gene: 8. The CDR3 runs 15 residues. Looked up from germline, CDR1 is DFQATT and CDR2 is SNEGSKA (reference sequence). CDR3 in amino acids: CSARLGSGSDNEQFF. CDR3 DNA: TGCAGTGCTAGGTTGGGTAGCGGGAGCGACAATGAGCAGTTCTTC.

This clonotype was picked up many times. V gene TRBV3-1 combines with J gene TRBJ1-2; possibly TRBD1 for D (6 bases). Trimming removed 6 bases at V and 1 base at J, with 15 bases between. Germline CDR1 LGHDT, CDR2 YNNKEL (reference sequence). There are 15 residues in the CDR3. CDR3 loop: CASRPFGDINYGYTF. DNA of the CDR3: TGTGCCAGCAGACCCTTCGGGGACATTAACTATGGCTACACCTTC.

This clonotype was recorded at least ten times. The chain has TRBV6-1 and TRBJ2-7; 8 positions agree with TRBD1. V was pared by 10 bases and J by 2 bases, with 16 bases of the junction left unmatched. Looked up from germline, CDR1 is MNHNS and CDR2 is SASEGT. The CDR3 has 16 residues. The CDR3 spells CATTDRRTGTTYEQYF. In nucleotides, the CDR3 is TGTGCCACCACCGACCGGAGGACAGGGACCACCTACGAGCAGTACTTC.

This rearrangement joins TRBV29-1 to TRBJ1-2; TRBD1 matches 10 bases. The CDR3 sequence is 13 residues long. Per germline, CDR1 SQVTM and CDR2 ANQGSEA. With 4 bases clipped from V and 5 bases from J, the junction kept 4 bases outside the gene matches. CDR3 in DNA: TGCAGCGTTGTAGGACAGGGGGAATATGGCTACACCTTC. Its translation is CSVVGQGEYGYTF. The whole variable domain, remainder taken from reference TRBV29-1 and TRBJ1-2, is SAVISQKPSRDICQRGTSLTIQCQVDSQVTMMFWYRQQPGQSLTLIATANQGSEATYESGFVIDKFPISRPNLTFSTLTVSNMSPEDSSIYLCSVVGQGEYGYTFGSGTRLTVV.